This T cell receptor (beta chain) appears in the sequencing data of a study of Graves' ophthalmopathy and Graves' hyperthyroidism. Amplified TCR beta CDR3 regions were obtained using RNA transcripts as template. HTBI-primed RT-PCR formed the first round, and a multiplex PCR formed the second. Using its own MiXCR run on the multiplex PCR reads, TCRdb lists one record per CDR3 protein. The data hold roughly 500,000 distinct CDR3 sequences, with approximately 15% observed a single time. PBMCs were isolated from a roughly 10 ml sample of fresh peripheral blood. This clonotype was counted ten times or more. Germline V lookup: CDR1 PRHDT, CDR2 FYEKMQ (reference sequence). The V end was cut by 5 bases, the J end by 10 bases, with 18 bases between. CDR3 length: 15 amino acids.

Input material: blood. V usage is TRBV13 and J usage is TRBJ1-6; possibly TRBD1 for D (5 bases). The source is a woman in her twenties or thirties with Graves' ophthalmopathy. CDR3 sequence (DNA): TGTGCCAGCAGCATGGGGACCTCTGGAAGGTCACCCCTCCACTTT. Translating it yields CASSMGTSGRSPLHF.